Presented here are 25 T cell receptor beta chains from one specimen sequenced in a study of shared clonotypes between healthy human individuals. Here immunoSEQ multiplex PCR was the method, and the copy in TCRdb shows in-frame clones only, minus some. This repertoire shows about 2.4 million clones, more than 85% found once; its top ten account for around 0.4%. Sequencing used naive CD4+ T cells from PBMCs. Subset described: CD45RA+ positively selected. These receptors were collected from a man between 18 and 35 years old in good health. Some clones in this sample may be carry-over from other donors' samples.

The gene calls are TRBV29-1 and TRBJ2-1; D ambiguous. In germline, CDR1 is SQVTM, CDR2 ANQGSEA. Trimming pared 6 bases from V and 12 bases from J, leaving 15 bases between. The CDR3 contains 11 residues. CDR3 protein: CSVETSRRQFF. The CDR3 nucleotides are TGCAGCGTGGAGACGTCCCGGCGGCAGTTCTTC.

The CDR3 reads CASSGTGFGGGNTIYF. In DNA, the CDR3 is TGTGCCAGCAGCGGGACAGGGTTTGGCGGTGGAAACACCATATATTTT. V usage is TRBV7-2 and J usage is TRBJ1-3, with TRBD1 matching 9 bases. J was trimmed by 3 bases and V by 5 bases; bases with no gene match: 8. Per the germline V gene, CDR1 is SGHTA and CDR2 is FQGNSA. The CDR3 is made up of 16 amino acids.

The CDR3 bases are TGTGCCAGCTCACCGACAGATGACTTAGACACTGAAGCTTTCTTT. Translating it yields CASSPTDDLDTEAFF. V and J are TRBV18 and TRBJ1-1; D perhaps matches TRBD1 (5 bases). Germline CDR1 and CDR2: KGHSH and LQKENI. This CDR3 has 15 amino acids. Trimming removed 3 bases at V and 3 bases at J, with 14 bases between.

The J gene is TRBJ2-5, the V gene TRBV11-1, with D maybe TRBD1 (6 bases). V shed 3 bases and J shed 4 bases, with 9 bases lying between them. The CDR3 consists of 13 residues. Germline V lookup: CDR1 SGHAT, CDR2 FQDESV (reference sequence). CDR3 bases: TGTGCCAGCAGCTTGGGGGCGGGAGAGACCCAGTACTTC. Protein product: CASSLGAGETQYF.

The chain joins TRBV11-2 to TRBJ2-1; D is undetermined. Trimming shortened V by 1 base and J by 8 bases, and 12 bases separated the two germline ends. The CDR3 totals 14 residues. Germline-derived CDR1 and CDR2 are SGHAT and FQNNGV. The CDR3 sequence: CASSLGERYHEQFF. CDR3 DNA sequence: TGTGCCAGCAGCTTAGGCGAGAGATACCATGAGCAGTTCTTC.

The genes are TRBV28 and TRBJ1-1; tentatively, D is TRBD1 (5 bases). The germline V gene encodes CDR1 MDHEN and CDR2 SYDVKM. The CDR3 totals 15 residues. Trimming left V 9 bases short and J 3 bases short, with 20 bases between. The chain's CDR3 is CASIRDPGLDTEAFF. The CDR3 DNA reads as TGTGCCAGTATTCGGGACCCCGGCCTCGACACTGAAGCTTTCTTT. The full variable domain, rest sourced from reference TRBV28 and TRBJ1-1, is DVKVTQSSRYLVKRTGEKVFLECVQDMDHENMFWYRQDPGLGLRLIYFSYDVKMKEKGDIPEGYSVSREKKERFSLILESASTNQTSMYLCASIRDPGLDTEAFFGQGTRLTVV.

Notes on this clone: The identical CDR3 is also encoded by other nucleotide sequences in the sample. This chain connects TRBV7-9 to TRBJ2-3; D not certain. V was shortened by 5 bases and J by 1 base, with 7 bases between the two germline ends. This CDR3 region has 13 residues. Germline CDR1 is SEHNR and CDR2 is FQNEAQ (reference sequence). CDR3 protein: CASSRSGTDTQYF. In DNA, the CDR3 is TGTGCCAGCAGCCGGAGCGGCACAGATACGCAGTATTTT.

This clone was detected once. The J gene is TRBJ2-2, the V gene TRBV5-6; D uncertain. The CDR3 runs to 14 residues. Trimming left V 0 bases short and J 7 bases short, with 10 bases between. Germline values: CDR1 SGHDT, CDR2 YYEEEE. DNA for the CDR3: TGTGCCAGCAGCTTGGAAGGTTGGCTCGGGGAGCTGTTTTTT. Its protein product is CASSLEGWLGELFF.

V is TRBV9 and J is TRBJ1-1; D not resolved. Germline-derived CDR1 and CDR2 are SGDLS and YYNGEE. Between the trimmed V and J ends, which lost 2 bases and 7 bases, there was a span of 15 bases. The CDR3 runs to 14 residues. Here the CDR3 DNA reads TGTGCCAGCAGCGTTACCCCCTCCCCCGGTGAAGCTTTCTTT. Its protein is CASSVTPSPGEAFF.

The rearrangement joins TRBV9 to TRBJ2-7, with unresolved D. Germline CDR1 reads SGDLS; CDR2 reads YYNGEE. Trimming cost V 2 bases and J 2 bases, with 14 bases left between them. CDR3 length: 15 amino acids. This CDR3 is CASSVGPFETYEQYF. Here the CDR3 DNA reads TGTGCCAGCAGCGTGGGCCCATTCGAGACCTACGAGCAGTACTTC.

J is TRBJ2-1 and V is TRBV7-9, with D possibly being TRBD2 (7 bases). Germline assignment: CDR1 SEHNR and CDR2 FQNEAQ (reference sequence). The CDR3 contains 19 residues. V was clipped by 1 base and J by 4 bases, with 23 bases between them. CDR3: CASSLVSLRGRGAYNEQFF. The CDR3 region has the DNA TGTGCCAGCAGCTTAGTCTCATTAAGGGGGAGGGGCGCGTACAATGAGCAGTTCTTC.

The chain is built from TRBV18 and TRBJ2-7; TRBD1 matches at 8 bases. Per the germline V gene, CDR1 is KGHSH and CDR2 is LQKENI. CDR3 length: 15 residues. The junction had 13 bases not matched to a gene; V was cut back by 8 bases and J by 4 bases. This CDR3 is CASTKPGTGTYEQYF. In nucleotides, the CDR3 is TGTGCCAGCACCAAACCCGGGACAGGAACTTACGAGCAGTACTTC. Full variable domain (remainder filled in from reference TRBV18 and TRBJ2-7): NAGVMQNPRHLVRRRGQEARLRCSPMKGHSHVYWYRQLPEEGLKFMVYLQKENIIDESGMPKERFSAEFPKEGPSILRIQQVVRGDSAAYFCASTKPGTGTYEQYFGPGTRLTVT.

The V call is TRBV7-2, the J call TRBJ2-5; the D is unclear. The DNA end lines up better with TRBJ2-7; the J call may be wrong. Per the germline V gene, CDR1 is SGHTA and CDR2 is FQGNSA. This CDR3 comprises 12 residues. The CDR3 bases are TGTGCCAGCAGCCAATCTACCTACGAGCAGTACTTC. Its translation: CASSQSTYEQYF.

This chain connects TRBV7-9 to TRBJ2-1; 8 positions match TRBD1. Per germline, CDR1 SEHNR and CDR2 FQNEAQ (reference sequence). J gave up 6 bases and V 5 bases, and 15 bases lay outside the gene matches. CDR3 size: 17 residues. CDR3 in DNA: TGTGCCAGCAGCCCAATCCCCGGCAGGGGGCGTTCCAATGAGCAGTTCTTC. It translates to CASSPIPGRGRSNEQFF.

The chain carries TRBV27 and TRBJ2-1; 12 bases match TRBD2. The CDR3 sequence is 14 residues long. Unmatched junction bases numbered 5, after V lost 8 bases and J lost 6 bases. The germline V gene encodes CDR1 MNHEY and CDR2 SMNVEV (reference sequence). The CDR3 nucleotides read TGTGCCAGCGCCCCTAGCGGGGGGGGCAATGAGCAGTTCTTC. Translated: CASAPSGGGNEQFF.

The chain couples TRBV5-6 to TRBJ1-2, with 9 bases that match TRBD1. Trimming took 7 bases from V and 2 from J; bases not matched to a gene: 6. Germline loops: CDR1 SGHDT, CDR2 YYEEEE. The CDR3 loop spans 14 amino acids. The CDR3 spells CASGRGQGNYGYTF. The CDR3 DNA reads as TGTGCCAGCGGCAGAGGACAGGGGAACTATGGCTACACCTTC.

This rearrangement joins TRBV7-9 to TRBJ2-5; TRBD2 is a possible D gene (5 bases). Trimming pared 1 base from V and 5 bases from J, leaving 8 bases between. The germline V gene encodes CDR1 SEHNR and CDR2 FQNEAQ (reference sequence). This CDR3 is built from 13 residues. The DNA of the CDR3 is TGTGCCAGCAGCTTAGGGGGAGACGAGACCCAGTACTTC. It encodes CASSLGGDETQYF.

This clone was seen just once. The chain carries TRBV18 and TRBJ2-7; 9 nucleotides line up with TRBD2. V lost 4 bases and J lost 6; bases outside the gene matches: 10. Germline lookup yields CDR1 KGHSH and CDR2 LQKENI. The CDR3 has 15 amino acids. CDR3 nucleotides: TGTGCCAGCTCACGCCCGACTAGCGGTTTCGGCGAGCAGTACTTC. Its protein product is CASSRPTSGFGEQYF.

This chain links TRBV30 with TRBJ1-2, with D possibly matching TRBD1 (6 bases). Trimming took off 3 bases at V and 13 bases at J, with 18 bases between the two ends. The CDR3 sequence is 12 residues long. Germline assignment: CDR1 GTSNPN and CDR2 SVGIG (reference sequence). The CDR3: CAWRSRGGVVTF. The CDR3 DNA is TGTGCCTGGAGAAGCAGGGGAGGGGTTGTCACCTTC.

The chain recombines TRBV28 with TRBJ2-3; tentatively, D is TRBD1 (6 bases). V lost 5 bases, J lost 0 bases, and 6 bases lay in between. Germline lookup yields CDR1 MDHEN and CDR2 SYDVKM. The CDR3 covers 13 residues. The CDR3: CASSTGSTDTQYF. CDR3 nucleotide sequence: TGTGCCAGCAGTACAGGGAGCACAGATACGCAGTATTTT.

The V and J genes are TRBV5-4 and TRBJ2-7, with 8 bases lining up with TRBD2. J was trimmed by 4 bases and V by 0 bases; bases with no gene match: 9. The CDR3 length is 16 residues. The germline V gene has CDR1 SGHNT and CDR2 YYREEE (reference sequence). The CDR3 here is CASSLASPGGGYEQYF. CDR3 in DNA: TGTGCCAGCAGCTTGGCATCTCCGGGAGGGGGATACGAGCAGTACTTC.

The chain recombines TRBV10-1 with TRBJ2-7; D gene unclear. Germline V lookup: CDR1 WNHNN, CDR2 SYGVQD (reference sequence). V was pared by 3 bases and J by 5 bases, with 11 bases between. CDR3 size: 13 residues. This CDR3 reads CASSDSTVDEQYF. The CDR3, as DNA: TGCGCCAGCAGTGACTCAACAGTGGACGAGCAGTACTTC.

The chain joins TRBV9 to TRBJ1-1, with D possibly being TRBD1 (6 bases). CDR1 SGDLS and CDR2 YYNGEE come from the germline V gene. With 3 bases removed from V and 8 bases from J, the gap between germline ends came to 14 bases. The CDR3 loop spans 13 amino acids. Here the CDR3 DNA reads TGTGCCAGCAGCGGATACGGGGGGCTAGAAGCTTTCTTT. Translating gives CASSGYGGLEAFF.

The chain links TRBV15 to TRBJ2-1; TRBD1 aligns across 11 bases. The V gene's germline CDR1 is LNHNV and CDR2 YYDKDF (reference sequence). Trimming at V came to 0 bases and at J to 8 bases, leaving 3 bases not matched to a gene. CDR3 length: 15 residues. CDR3 sequence reads: CATSRDGTGGDEQFF. The DNA of the CDR3 is TGTGCCACCAGCAGAGATGGGACAGGGGGGGATGAGCAGTTCTTC.

This chain joins TRBV19 and TRBJ1-5; no clear D. Germline-derived CDR1 and CDR2 are LNHDA and SQIVND (reference sequence). This CDR3 comprises 14 residues. Trimming took 7 bases from V and 0 from J, leaving 10 bases between them. CDR3 nucleotides: TGTGCCAGTAAGGTACTGAGTAGCAATCAGCCCCAGCATTTT. Translation: CASKVLSSNQPQHF.